The T cell receptor (beta chain) under discussion was sequenced for a study of glioma-infiltrating T cells. This clonotype was seen repeatedly, ten times or more. The iRepertoire nested amplicon-rescue multiplex PCR amplified TCR alpha and beta CDR3s from RNA. For one-step reverse transcription and amplification, about 90-450 ng of tissue mRNA or PBMC total RNA was used. TCRdb reanalysed the multiplex PCR reads using MiXCR and keeps one entry per CDR3 protein. This sample has approximately 120,000 distinct CDR3 sequences; under 30% occur once, and the top ten carry 30% to 35%. The CDR3 runs to 13 residues. CDR1 is LGHDT, CDR2 YNNKEL, per germline (reference sequence). V gave up 3 bases and J gave up 7 bases, with 10 bases separating them.

This clonotype was obtained from a human donor with low-grade glioma or glioblastoma, undergoing nonglioma brain surgery, or in good health (not recorded which). This chain links TRBV3-1 with TRBJ1-5; D remains ambiguous. The sample consisted of glioma tissue, nonneoplastic brain tissue, or PBMCs (not recorded which). The CDR3 here is CASSQSSGQPQHF. The CDR3, as DNA: TGTGCCAGCAGCCAGTCCAGCGGCCAGCCCCAGCATTTT.